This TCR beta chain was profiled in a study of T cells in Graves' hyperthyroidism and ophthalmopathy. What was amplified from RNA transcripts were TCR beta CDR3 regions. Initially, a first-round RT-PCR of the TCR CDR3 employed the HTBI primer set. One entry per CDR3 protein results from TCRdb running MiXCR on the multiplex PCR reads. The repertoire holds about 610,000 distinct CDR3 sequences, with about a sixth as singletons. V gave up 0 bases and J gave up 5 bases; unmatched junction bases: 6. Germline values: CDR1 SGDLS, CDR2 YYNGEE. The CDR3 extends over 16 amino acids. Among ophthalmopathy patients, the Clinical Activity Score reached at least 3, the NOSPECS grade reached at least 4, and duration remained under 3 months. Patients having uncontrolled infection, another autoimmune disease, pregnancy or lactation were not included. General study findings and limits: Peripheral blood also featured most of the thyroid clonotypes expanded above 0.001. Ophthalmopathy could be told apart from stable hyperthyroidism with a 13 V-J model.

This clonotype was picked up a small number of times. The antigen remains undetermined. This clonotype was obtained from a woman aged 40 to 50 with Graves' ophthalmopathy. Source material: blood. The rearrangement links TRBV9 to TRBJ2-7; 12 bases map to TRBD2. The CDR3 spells CASSVDPSGRADEQYF. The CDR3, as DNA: TGTGCCAGCAGCGTAGACCCTAGCGGGAGGGCCGACGAGCAGTACTTC.